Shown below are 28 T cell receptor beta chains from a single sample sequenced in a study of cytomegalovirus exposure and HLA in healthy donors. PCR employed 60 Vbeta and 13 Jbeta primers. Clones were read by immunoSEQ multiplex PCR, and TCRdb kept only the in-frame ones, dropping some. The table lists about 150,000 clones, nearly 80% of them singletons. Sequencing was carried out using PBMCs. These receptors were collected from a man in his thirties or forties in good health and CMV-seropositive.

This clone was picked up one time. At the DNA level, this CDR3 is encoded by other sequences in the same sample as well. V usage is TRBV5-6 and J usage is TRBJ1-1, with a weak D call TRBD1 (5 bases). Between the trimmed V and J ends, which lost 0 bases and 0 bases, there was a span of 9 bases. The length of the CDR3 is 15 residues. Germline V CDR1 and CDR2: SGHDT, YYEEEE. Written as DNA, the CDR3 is TGTGCCAGCAGCTTGGGTCCAGGGCTGAACACTGAAGCTTTCTTT. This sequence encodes CASSLGPGLNTEAFF.

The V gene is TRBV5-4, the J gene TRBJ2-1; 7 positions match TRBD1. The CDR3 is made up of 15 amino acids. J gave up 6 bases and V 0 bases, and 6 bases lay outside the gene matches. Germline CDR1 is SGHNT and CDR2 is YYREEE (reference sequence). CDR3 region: CASSLVSGGGNEQFF. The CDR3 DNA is TGTGCCAGCAGCTTGGTGTCAGGGGGTGGCAATGAGCAGTTCTTC. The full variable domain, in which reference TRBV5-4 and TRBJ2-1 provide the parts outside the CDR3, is ETGVTQSPTHLIKTRGQQVTLRCSSQSGHNTVSWYQQALGQGPQFIFQYYREEENGRGNFPPRFSGLQFPNYSSELNVNALELDDSALYLCASSLVSGGGNEQFFGPGTRLTVL.

This CDR3 reads CASSRRSTNEKLFF. CDR3 coding DNA: TGTGCCAGTAGTAGGAGATCAACTAATGAAAAACTGTTTTTT. The chain employs TRBV19 and TRBJ1-4; no reliable D call. The germline CDR1 and CDR2 sequences are LNHDA and SQIVND (reference sequence). V was shortened by 4 bases and J by 0 bases, with 6 bases between the two germline ends. The CDR3 covers 14 residues.

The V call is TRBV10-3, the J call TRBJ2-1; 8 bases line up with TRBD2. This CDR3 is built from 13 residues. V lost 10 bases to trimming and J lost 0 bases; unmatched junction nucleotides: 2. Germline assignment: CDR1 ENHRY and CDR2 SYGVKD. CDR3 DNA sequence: TGTGCCACGAGCGGGAGCTCCTACAATGAGCAGTTCTTC. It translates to CATSGSSYNEQFF.

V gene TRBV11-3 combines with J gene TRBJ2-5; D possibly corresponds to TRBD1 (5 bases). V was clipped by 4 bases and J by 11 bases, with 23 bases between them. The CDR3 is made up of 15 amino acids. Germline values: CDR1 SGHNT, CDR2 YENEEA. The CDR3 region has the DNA TGTGCCAGCAGCTGGGGCCAAAGCCCAGCAGCTCAGCAGTACTTC. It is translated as CASSWGQSPAAQQYF.

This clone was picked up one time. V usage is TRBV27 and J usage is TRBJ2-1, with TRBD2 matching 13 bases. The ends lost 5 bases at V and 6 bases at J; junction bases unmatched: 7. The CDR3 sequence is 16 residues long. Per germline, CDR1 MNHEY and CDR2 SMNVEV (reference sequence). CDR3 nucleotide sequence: TGTGCCAGCAGTAGAAGAGGGACTAGCGGGACCAATGAGCAGTTCTTC. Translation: CASSRRGTSGTNEQFF.

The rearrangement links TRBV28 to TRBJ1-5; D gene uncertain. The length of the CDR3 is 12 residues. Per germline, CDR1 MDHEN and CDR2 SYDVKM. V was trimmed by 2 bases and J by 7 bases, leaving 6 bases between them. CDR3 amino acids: CASSLEGQPQHF. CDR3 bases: TGTGCCAGCAGTTTAGAGGGCCAGCCCCAGCATTTT.

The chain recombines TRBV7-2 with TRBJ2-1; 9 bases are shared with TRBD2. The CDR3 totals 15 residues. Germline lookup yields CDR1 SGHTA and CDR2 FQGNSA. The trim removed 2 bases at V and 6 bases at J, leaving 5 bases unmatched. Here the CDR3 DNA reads TGTGCCAGCAGCTTAAGCCTAGCGGGATCCAATGAGCAGTTCTTC. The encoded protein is CASSLSLAGSNEQFF.

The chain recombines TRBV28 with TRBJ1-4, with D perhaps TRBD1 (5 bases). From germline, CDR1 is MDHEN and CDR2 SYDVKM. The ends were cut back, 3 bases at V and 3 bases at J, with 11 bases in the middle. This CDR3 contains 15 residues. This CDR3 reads CASSLGGGANEKLFF. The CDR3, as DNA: TGTGCCAGCAGTTTGGGGGGAGGGGCTAATGAAAAACTGTTTTTT.

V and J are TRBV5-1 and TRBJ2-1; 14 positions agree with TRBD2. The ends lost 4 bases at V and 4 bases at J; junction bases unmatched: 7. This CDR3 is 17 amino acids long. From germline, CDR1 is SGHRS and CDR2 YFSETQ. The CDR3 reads CASSRLAGGAGYNEQFF. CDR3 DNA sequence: TGCGCCAGCAGCCGACTAGCGGGAGGGGCTGGGTACAATGAGCAGTTCTTC.

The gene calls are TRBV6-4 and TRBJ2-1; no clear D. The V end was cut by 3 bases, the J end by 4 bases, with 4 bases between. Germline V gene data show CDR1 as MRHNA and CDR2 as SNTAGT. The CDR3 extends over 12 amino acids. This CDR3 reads CASSDRYNEQFF. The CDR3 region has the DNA TGTGCCAGCAGTGATAGATACAATGAGCAGTTCTTC.

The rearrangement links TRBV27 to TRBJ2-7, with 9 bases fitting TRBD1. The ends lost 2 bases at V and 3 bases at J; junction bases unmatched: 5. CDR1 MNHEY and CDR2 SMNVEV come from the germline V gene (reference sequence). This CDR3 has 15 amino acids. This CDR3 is CASSLLTGGGYEQYF. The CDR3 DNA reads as TGTGCCAGCAGTTTACTGACAGGGGGAGGCTACGAGCAGTACTTC.

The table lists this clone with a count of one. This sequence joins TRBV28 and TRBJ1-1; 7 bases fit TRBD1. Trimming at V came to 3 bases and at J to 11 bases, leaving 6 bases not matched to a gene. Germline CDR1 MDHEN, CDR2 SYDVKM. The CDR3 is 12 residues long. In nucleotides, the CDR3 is TGTGCCAGCAGTTTGAGGGGGCGCGACGCTTTCTTT. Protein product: CASSLRGRDAFF.

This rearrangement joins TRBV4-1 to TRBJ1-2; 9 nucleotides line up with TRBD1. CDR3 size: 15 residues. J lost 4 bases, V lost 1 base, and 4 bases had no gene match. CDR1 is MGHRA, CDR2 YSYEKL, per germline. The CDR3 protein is CASSQGGTGLYGYTF. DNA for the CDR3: TGCGCCAGCAGCCAAGGAGGGACAGGGCTCTATGGCTACACCTTC.

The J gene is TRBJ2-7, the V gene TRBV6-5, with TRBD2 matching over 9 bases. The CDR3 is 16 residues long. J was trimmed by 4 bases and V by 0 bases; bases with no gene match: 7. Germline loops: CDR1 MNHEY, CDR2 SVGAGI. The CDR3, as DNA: TGTGCCAGCAGTTACTCTCTGAGTAGCGGGAGTTACGAGCAGTACTTC. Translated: CASSYSLSSGSYEQYF.

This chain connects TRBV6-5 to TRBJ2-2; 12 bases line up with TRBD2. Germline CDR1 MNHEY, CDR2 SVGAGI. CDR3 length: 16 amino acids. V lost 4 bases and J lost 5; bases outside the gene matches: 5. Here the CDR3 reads CASSSWTSGTTGELFF. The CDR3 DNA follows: TGTGCCAGCAGTTCCTGGACTAGCGGGACGACCGGGGAGCTGTTTTTT.

DNA for the CDR3: TGCAGCGTTGCGACAGGTCACCGCGGGGAGCTGTTTTTT. It specifies CSVATGHRGELFF. This chain links TRBV29-1 with TRBJ2-2, with D perhaps TRBD1 (6 bases). Germline CDR1 and CDR2: SQVTM and ANQGSEA. CDR3 length equals 13 residues. Trimming cost V 4 bases and J 7 bases, with 13 bases left between them.

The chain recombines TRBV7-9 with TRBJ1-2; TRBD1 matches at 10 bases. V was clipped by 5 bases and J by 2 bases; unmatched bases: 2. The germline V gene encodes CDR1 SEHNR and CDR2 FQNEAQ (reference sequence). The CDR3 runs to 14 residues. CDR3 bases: TGTGCCAGCAGCGCGGGACAGGGGAACTATGGCTACACCTTC. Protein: CASSAGQGNYGYTF.

The CDR3 region has the DNA TGTGCCAGCAGGGTGGGACAGACGAACACTGAAGCTTTCTTT. Translation gives CASRVGQTNTEAFF. V and J are TRBV6-5 and TRBJ1-1; 7 bases map to TRBD1. The CDR3 is 14 amino acids. Germline V lookup: CDR1 MNHEY, CDR2 SVGAGI. J lost 1 base, V lost 6 bases, and 5 bases had no gene match.

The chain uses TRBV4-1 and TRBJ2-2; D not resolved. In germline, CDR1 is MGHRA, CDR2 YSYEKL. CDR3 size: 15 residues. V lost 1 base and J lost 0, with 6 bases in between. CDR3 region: CASSQGPANTGELFF. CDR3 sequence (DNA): TGCGCCAGCAGCCAAGGTCCCGCGAACACCGGGGAGCTGTTTTTT.

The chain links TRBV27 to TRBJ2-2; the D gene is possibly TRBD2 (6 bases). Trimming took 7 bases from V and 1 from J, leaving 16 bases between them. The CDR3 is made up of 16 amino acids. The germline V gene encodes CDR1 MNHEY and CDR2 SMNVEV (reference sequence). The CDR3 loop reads CASNSPGLLNTGELFF. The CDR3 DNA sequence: TGTGCCAGCAATTCTCCGGGACTGCTGAACACCGGGGAGCTGTTTTTT.

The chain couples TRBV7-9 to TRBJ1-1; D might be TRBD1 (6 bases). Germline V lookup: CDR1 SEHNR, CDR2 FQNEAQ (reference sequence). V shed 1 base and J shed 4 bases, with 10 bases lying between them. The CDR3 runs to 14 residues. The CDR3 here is CASSLGQESTEAFF. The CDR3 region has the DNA TGTGCCAGCAGCTTAGGACAGGAAAGCACTGAAGCTTTCTTT.

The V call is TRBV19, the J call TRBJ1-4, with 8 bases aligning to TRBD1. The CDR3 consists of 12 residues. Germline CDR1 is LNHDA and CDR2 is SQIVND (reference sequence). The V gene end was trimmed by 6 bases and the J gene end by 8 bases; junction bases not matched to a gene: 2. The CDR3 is CASSRGHEKLFF. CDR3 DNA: TGTGCCAGTAGCAGGGGGCACGAAAAACTGTTTTTT.

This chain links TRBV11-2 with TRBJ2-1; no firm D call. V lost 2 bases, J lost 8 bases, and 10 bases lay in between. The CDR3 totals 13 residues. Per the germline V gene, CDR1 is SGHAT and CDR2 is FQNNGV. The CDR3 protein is CASSLIHTHEQFF. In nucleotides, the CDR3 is TGTGCCAGCAGCTTAATACACACCCATGAGCAGTTCTTC.

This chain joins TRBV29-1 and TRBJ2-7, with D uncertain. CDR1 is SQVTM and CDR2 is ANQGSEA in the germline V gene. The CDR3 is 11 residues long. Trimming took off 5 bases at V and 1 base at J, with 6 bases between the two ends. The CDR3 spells CSVIISYEQYF. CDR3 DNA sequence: TGCAGCGTTATTATTTCCTACGAGCAGTACTTC.

CDR3 nucleotide sequence: TGTGCCAGCAGCACCGGGGGGAGGGATGGCTACACCTTC. It specifies CASSTGGRDGYTF. This chain links TRBV6-6 with TRBJ1-2, with D perhaps TRBD1 (5 bases). The CDR3 contains 13 residues. Germline V CDR1 and CDR2: MNHNY, SVGAGI (reference sequence). V was pared by 6 bases and J by 6 bases, with 14 bases between.

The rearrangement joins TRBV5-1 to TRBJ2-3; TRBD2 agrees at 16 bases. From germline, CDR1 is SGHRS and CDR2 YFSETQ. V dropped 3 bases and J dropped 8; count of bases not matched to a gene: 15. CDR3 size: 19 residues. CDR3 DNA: TGCGCCAGCAGCTCAGGGACTAGCGGGAGGGCCGGTTTCACGGGTACGCAGTATTTT. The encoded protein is CASSSGTSGRAGFTGTQYF.

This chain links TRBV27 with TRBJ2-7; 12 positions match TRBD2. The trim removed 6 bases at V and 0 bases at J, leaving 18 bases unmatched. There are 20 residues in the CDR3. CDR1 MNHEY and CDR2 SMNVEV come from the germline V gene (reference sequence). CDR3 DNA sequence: TGTGCCAGCAGAGTTTATGGGTCGGTCCTAGCGGGAGGGAGCTCCTACGAGCAGTACTTC. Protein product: CASRVYGSVLAGGSSYEQYF.